Here is one T cell receptor (beta chain) with its context. Its antigen is still unknown. This sample was taken from a study of T cell repertoires in cytomegalovirus infection. Study details: Both recently identified HLA-C-restricted and well-studied HLA-B-restricted CMV epitopes were used in the study. General study points: Dominant in the ex vivo response were TCR beta clonotypes restricted by HLA-C and specific for CMV.

One entry per CDR3 protein results from TCRdb running MiXCR on the reads. Of 550,000 to 850,000 distinct CDR3 sequences in the sample, roughly 30% were seen once. J was trimmed by 5 bases and V by 2 bases; bases with no gene match: 5. CDR1 DFQATT and CDR2 SNEGSKA come from the germline V gene (reference sequence). This CDR3 comprises 15 residues. This chain links TRBV20-1 with TRBJ2-5; 13 bases match TRBD2. The sequence was obtained from a human donor in good health (CMV status not recorded). Some clones in this sample may be carry-over from other donors' samples. Sequencing was performed on cultured PBMCs, taken from culture after CMV antigen stimulation. CDR3 residues: CSARPLAGGTETQYF. CDR3 bases: TGCAGTGCTAGACCACTAGCGGGAGGGACGGAGACCCAGTACTTC.